One T cell receptor beta chain is described in this entry. The data originate from a study of blood T cell repertoires in COVID-19. Study as a whole: The samples span acute and convalescent COVID-19 from the United States, Italy and Spain. Nucleic acid was either cDNA or gDNA, and it came from T cells, B-cell-depleted T cells, or PBMCs.

The CDR3 extends over 20 amino acids. Clinical history as reported by participants underpinned cohort assignment. Profiling relied on immunoSEQ multiplex PCR, and the TCRdb table lists in-frame clones only, not all of them. Of 150,000 or so clones detected, roughly 85% appear once; the ten largest clones hold less than 3%. V and J are TRBV21-1 and TRBJ2-5; TRBD2, the D gene given by the table, was not confirmed from the DNA. TRBV21-1 is a pseudogene. Sequenced: PBMCs or T cells enriched from blood (not recorded which). The source is a woman aged 50 to 60 who had recovered from COVID-19. The CDR3 reads CASSTERVGTSGKDRETQYF. The CDR3 nucleotides are TGTGCCAGCAGCACCGAGAGAGTTGGGACTAGCGGGAAGGATAGGGAGACCCAGTACTTC.